Detailed here is one T cell receptor (beta chain). As yet, its antigen is unknown. The use of a sample-barcoded 5' primer and a J-beta primer mix characterized a second PCR of 7 to 11 cycles. The template-switch adaptor was a 5' adaptor with 12 random nucleotides. It tagged each cDNA molecule. TCRdb reprocessed the 5' RACE reads via MiXCR and lists one record per CDR3 protein. This table has some 1.8 million distinct CDR3 sequences, 39% appearing once. The data were obtained in a study of blood T cells in healthy people across ages. Study conclusions and caveats: TCR beta diversity per million T cells fell roughly linearly with age. A greater number of naive CD4+ cells and higher diversity distinguished long-lived donors from aged donors.

The CDR3 has 17 residues. Germline-derived CDR1 and CDR2 are MNHEY and SMNVEV (reference sequence). The V and J ends lost 3 bases and 0 bases respectively, with 18 bases between them. This clonotype was obtained from a human donor in good health. Source material: blood. J is TRBJ2-7 and V is TRBV27; a possible D gene is TRBD2 (5 bases). The CDR3: CASSFQSIDGVSYEQYF. In DNA form, the CDR3 reads TGTGCCAGCAGTTTTCAGAGTATCGACGGGGTCTCCTACGAGCAGTACTTC.